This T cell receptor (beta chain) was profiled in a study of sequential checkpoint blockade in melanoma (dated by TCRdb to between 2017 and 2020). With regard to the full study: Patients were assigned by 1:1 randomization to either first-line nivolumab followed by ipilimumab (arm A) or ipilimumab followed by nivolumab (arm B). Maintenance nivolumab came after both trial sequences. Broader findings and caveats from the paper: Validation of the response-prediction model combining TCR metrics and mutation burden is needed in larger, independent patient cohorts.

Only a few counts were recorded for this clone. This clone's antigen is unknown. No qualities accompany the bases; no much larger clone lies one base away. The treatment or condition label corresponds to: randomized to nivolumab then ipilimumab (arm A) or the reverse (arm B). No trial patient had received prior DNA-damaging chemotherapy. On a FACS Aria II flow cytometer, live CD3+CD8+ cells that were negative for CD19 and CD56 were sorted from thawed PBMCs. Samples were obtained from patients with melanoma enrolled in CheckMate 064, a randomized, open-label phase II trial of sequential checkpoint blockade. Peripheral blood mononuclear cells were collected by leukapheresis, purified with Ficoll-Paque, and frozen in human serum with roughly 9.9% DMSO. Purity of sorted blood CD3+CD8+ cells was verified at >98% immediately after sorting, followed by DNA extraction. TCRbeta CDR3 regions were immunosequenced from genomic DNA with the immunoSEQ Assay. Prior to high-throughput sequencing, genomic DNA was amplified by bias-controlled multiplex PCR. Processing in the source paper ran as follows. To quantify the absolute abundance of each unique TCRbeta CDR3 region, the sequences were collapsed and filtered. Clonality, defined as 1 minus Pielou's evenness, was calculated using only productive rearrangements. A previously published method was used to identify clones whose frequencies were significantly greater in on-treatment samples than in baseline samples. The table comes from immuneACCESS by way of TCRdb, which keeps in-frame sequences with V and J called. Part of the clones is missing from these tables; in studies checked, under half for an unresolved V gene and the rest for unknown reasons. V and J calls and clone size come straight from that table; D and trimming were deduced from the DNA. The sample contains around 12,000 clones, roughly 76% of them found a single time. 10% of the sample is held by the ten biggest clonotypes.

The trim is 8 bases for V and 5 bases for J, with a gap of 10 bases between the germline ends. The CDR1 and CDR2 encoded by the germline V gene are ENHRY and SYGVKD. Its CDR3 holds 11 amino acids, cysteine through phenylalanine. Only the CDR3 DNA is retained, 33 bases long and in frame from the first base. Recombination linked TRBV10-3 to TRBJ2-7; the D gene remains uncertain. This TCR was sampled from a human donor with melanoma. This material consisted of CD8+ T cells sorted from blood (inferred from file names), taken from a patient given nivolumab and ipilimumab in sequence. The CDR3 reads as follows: CAISPGNEQYF. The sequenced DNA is TGTGCCATCTCCCCGGGTAACGAGCAGTACTTC.